This T cell receptor (beta chain) was recovered during a study of technical replicates of blood from a few donors. Clones were read by immunoSEQ multiplex PCR, and TCRdb kept only the in-frame ones, dropping some. The sample has more than 9,000 clones, roughly 94% seen once. Losses at the gene ends were 5 bases for V and 3 bases for J; bases not matched to a gene: 3. Germline V gene lookup returns CDR1 MNHEY and CDR2 SVGAGI. CDR3 length equals 13 residues. The J gene is TRBJ2-7, the V gene TRBV6-5; 8 nucleotides match TRBD1. The sequence came from a human donor in good health. Sequencing used PBMCs. The CDR3, as DNA: TGTGCCAGCAGTCCGGGACAGGTCTACGAGCAGTACTTC. It is translated as CASSPGQVYEQYF.